This T cell receptor beta chain was captured by sequencing in a study of blood T cell repertoires in COVID-19. Study in general: Italy, Spain and the United States were the sources of the convalescent and acute COVID-19 samples. PBMCs, B-cell-depleted T cells, or T cells provided the cDNA or gDNA that made up the material.

Generated by immunoSEQ multiplex PCR, the TCRdb table keeps only in-frame clones and is missing some. The sample includes under 250,000 clones, over 75% of them seen just once. V lost 1 base and J lost 5; bases outside the gene matches: 5. The CDR3 contains 14 residues. Germline values: CDR1 SQVTM, CDR2 ANQGSEA. The sequence was collected from a man aged 45-65 years with COVID-19, enrolled during active disease. The genes are TRBV29-1 and TRBJ2-5; 9 bases align to TRBD1. Sequenced input: peripheral blood. The CDR3 loop is CSVEATTGGETQYF. CDR3 nucleotides: TGCAGCGTTGAAGCTACGACAGGGGGGGAGACCCAGTACTTC.